The 10 T cell receptor beta chains given below trace back to one sample, sequenced in a study of blood T cell repertoires in COVID-19 (dated by TCRdb to the early 2020s). Library method: the immunoSEQ multiplex PCR assay. This immuneACCESS table, as held by TCRdb, lists in-frame sequences with V and J called but not all clones. Of the missing ones, under half trace to an unresolved V gene in checked studies; the others have no known cause. The sample table lists about 410,000 clones, roughly 91% of them with a count of one. The top ten clones comprise less than 2% of the sample. The sample was PBMCs or T cells enriched from blood (not recorded which). These receptors came from a woman aged 25-40 years who had recovered from COVID-19.

The gene calls are TRBV9 and TRBJ2-1, with TRBD2 identical over 12 bases. CDR1 SGDLS and CDR2 YYNGEE come from the germline V gene. The V and J ends lost 3 bases and 3 bases, in that order; junction bases with no gene match: 4. The CDR3 is made up of 16 amino acids. The CDR3 spells CASSARLAGDYNEQFF. The CDR3 region has the DNA TGTGCCAGCAGCGCCCGACTAGCGGGAGACTACAATGAGCAGTTCTTC.

This clone was recorded a few times. The chain has TRBV7-3 and TRBJ2-3, with D perhaps TRBD2 (5 bases). The V end lost 3 bases, the J end lost 5 bases, and 9 bases lay between the germline ends. The CDR3 is 13 residues long. From germline, CDR1 is SGHTA and CDR2 FQGTGA. CDR3 coding DNA: TGTGCCAGCAGCTTCCGGGAAGGAGATACGCAGTATTTT. Amino acid sequence: CASSFREGDTQYF. Combining the CDR3 with reference TRBV7-3 and TRBJ2-3 gives the whole variable domain GAGVSQTPSNKVTEKGKYVELRCDPISGHTALYWYRQSLGQGPEFLIYFQGTGAADDSGLPNDRFFAVRPEGSVSTLKIQRTERGDSAVYLCASSFREGDTQYFGPGTRLTVL.

This clone came up once. This chain links TRBV5-1 with TRBJ2-4; the D is unclear. Germline CDR1 SGHRS, CDR2 YFSETQ. V gave up 3 bases and J gave up 0 bases, with 7 bases separating them. This CDR3 has 14 amino acids. Here the CDR3 reads CASSSSLAKNIQYF. CDR3 nucleotide sequence: TGCGCCAGCAGCTCAAGCTTAGCCAAAAACATTCAGTACTTC.

This clone was seen just once. The V gene is TRBV10-3, the J gene TRBJ2-7; 7 bases are a match to TRBD2. V shed 2 bases and J 0 bases; nucleotides not matched to a gene: 4. Per the germline V gene, CDR1 is ENHRY and CDR2 is SYGVKD. This CDR3 has 15 amino acids. CDR3 nucleotide sequence: TGTGCCATCAGTGAGAATAGGGACTACTCCTACGAGCAGTACTTC. Encoded protein: CAISENRDYSYEQYF.

The CDR3 DNA is TGTGCCAGCAGCCAAGGCGGACAGGAGACAAACTATGGCTACACCTTC. Protein: CASSQGGQETNYGYTF. The gene calls are TRBV14 and TRBJ1-2; 7 nucleotides match TRBD1. Per germline, CDR1 SGHDN and CDR2 FVKESK. This CDR3 spans 16 amino acids. The ends lost 1 base at V and 2 bases at J; junction bases unmatched: 7.

The chain recombines TRBV6-6 with TRBJ1-2, with 10 bases matching TRBD1. Germline CDR1 MNHNY, CDR2 SVGAGI (reference sequence). Losses at the gene ends were 5 bases for V and 4 bases for J; bases not matched to a gene: 4. The CDR3 is made up of 14 amino acids. The CDR3 reads CASSRTGGGYGYTF. The CDR3 coding sequence is TGTGCCAGCAGTCGGACAGGGGGTGGCTATGGCTACACCTTC.

The rearrangement joins TRBV6-5 to TRBJ2-3; 12 bases are shared with TRBD2. The CDR3 length is 16 residues. Losses at the gene ends were 2 bases for V and 2 bases for J; bases not matched to a gene: 2. Germline V gene lookup returns CDR1 MNHEY and CDR2 SVGAGI. Written as DNA, the CDR3 is TGTGCCAGCAGTTACGGACTAGCGGGAACCACAGATACGCAGTATTTT. Translated, it gives CASSYGLAGTTDTQYF.

This clone was recorded only once. The rearrangement uses TRBV20-1 and TRBJ1-2; TRBD1 might be the D (5 bases). This CDR3 has 11 residues. With 0 bases removed from V and 9 bases from J, the gap between germline ends came to 8 bases. The germline gives CDR1 DFQATT, CDR2 SNEGSKA (reference sequence). The CDR3 region has the DNA TGCAGTGCTAGAGAGGACACTCGCTACACCTTC. This sequence encodes CSAREDTRYTF.

V gene TRBV2 combines with J gene TRBJ1-2; 8 bases are shared with TRBD1. This CDR3 is 13 amino acids long. The junction had 6 bases not matched to a gene; V was cut back by 4 bases and J by 8 bases. Looked up from germline, CDR1 is SNHLY and CDR2 is FYNNEI. CDR3 region: CASSGETGEGYTF. CDR3 nucleotides: TGTGCCAGCAGTGGAGAGACAGGGGAAGGCTACACCTTC. Together with reference TRBV2 and TRBJ1-2, the CDR3 gives the full variable domain: EPEVTQTPSHQVTQMGQEVILRCVPISNHLYFYWYRQILGQKVEFLVSFYNNEISEKSEIFDDQFSVERPDGSNFTLKIRSTKLEDSAMYFCASSGETGEGYTFGSGTRLTVV.

The V gene is TRBV30, the J gene TRBJ2-7, with 7 bases matching TRBD2. The CDR3 covers 15 residues. Germline CDR1 is GTSNPN and CDR2 is SVGIG (reference sequence). The V and J ends lost 4 bases and 0 bases, in that order; junction bases with no gene match: 9. The CDR3 protein is CAWNVGGVLSYEQYF. The CDR3 DNA reads TGTGCCTGGAACGTGGGGGGGGTTCTCTCCTACGAGCAGTACTTC.